These T cell receptor beta chains were read from a single sample in a study of cytomegalovirus exposure and HLA in healthy donors. Profiling relied on immunoSEQ multiplex PCR, and the TCRdb table lists in-frame clones only, not all of them. Among 100,000 to 150,000 clones listed, more than 65% were seen once. The source material was PBMCs. The receptors come from a male donor in good health and CMV-seropositive. Each CDR3 is given with its conserved first and last residue. D genes are given only for firm matches. Some rows mark clone size as missing; the rest say once, few, many or name a class of expanded clone.

D gene,V gene,clone size,J gene,CDR3 DNA,CDR3 protein
NA,TRBV18,few,TRBJ2-2,TGTGCCAGCTCACCACCGAGCAGGAAAGAAACGAACACCGGGGAGCTGTTTTTT,CASSPPSRKETNTGELFF
NA,TRBV5-1,few,TRBJ2-1,TGCGCCAGCAGCTTGGACGGGACTCACAATGAGCAGTTCTTC,CASSLDGTHNEQFF
NA,TRBV28,NA,TRBJ2-3,TGTGCCAGCAGTTTCGGCGGGGCGGCAGATACGCAGTATTTT,CASSFGGAADTQYF
TRBD1,TRBV28,NA,TRBJ1-4,TGTGCCAGCAGTCCATACAGGGGGCGCTTTGAGGAAAAACTGTTTTTT,CASSPYRGRFEEKLFF
NA,TRBV18,NA,TRBJ1-4,TGTGCCAGCTCAGCCCGTGGGGGGGCGGATGAAAAACTGTTTTTT,CASSARGGADEKLFF
NA,TRBV7-2,NA,TRBJ2-7,TGTGCCAGCAGCTTAGGGCAGGGGCGCGCCTACGAGCAGTACTTC,CASSLGQGRAYEQYF
TRBD2,TRBV13,NA,TRBJ2-1,TGTGCCAGCAGCTTCATCCTCGCGGGAGCATACAATGAGCAGTTCTTC,CASSFILAGAYNEQFF
NA,TRBV7-7,once,TRBJ2-1,TGTGCCGTAGGCGGGGCTAGCTCCTACAATGAGCAGTTCTTC,CAVGGASSYNEQFF
NA,TRBV5-1,NA,TRBJ2-7,TGCGCCAGCAGCTACACAGGGAGCTCCTACGAGCAGTACTTC,CASSYTGSSYEQYF
NA,TRBV6-1,NA,TRBJ1-1,TGTGCCAGCAGTGAAGGGGGTGGGGACACTCGAGCTTTCTTT,CASSEGGGDTRAFF
NA,TRBV5-3,NA,TRBJ1-6,TGTGCCAGAAGCTTGGACCTAAAAGGCAGGGTGAAAAGCTCCTATAATTCACCCCTCCACTTT,CARSLDLKGRVKSSYNSPLHF
NA,TRBV2,few,TRBJ1-2,TGTGCCAGCAGTGAAACGGGGATCCATGGCTACACCTTC,CASSETGIHGYTF
TRBD1,TRBV29-1,once,TRBJ1-1,TGCAGCGGGGGACAGGGTCGGACTGAAGCTTTCTTT,CSGGQGRTEAFF
NA,TRBV2,NA,TRBJ1-2,TGTGCCAGCAGGGAGCGGGGGGGTCGAAGGGGCTACACCTTC,CASRERGGRRGYTF
TRBD2,TRBV19,NA,TRBJ2-5,TGTGCCAGTAGTATGCCGGGACTAGCAGAAGAGACCCAGTACTTC,CASSMPGLAEETQYF
NA,TRBV5-6,NA,TRBJ2-3,TGTGCCAGCAGCTTTGGCGCGGGGAGCATCACAGATACGCAGTATTTT,CASSFGAGSITDTQYF
NA,TRBV14,NA,TRBJ2-1,TGTGCCAACCTCCGGAGTGTCTCCTACAATGAGCAGTTCTTC,CANLRSVSYNEQFF
NA,TRBV6-1,few,TRBJ1-1,TGTGCCAGCACCACAGGAACTCTTGGTGAAGCTTTCTTT,CASTTGTLGEAFF
NA,TRBV19,NA,TRBJ1-2,TGTGCCAGTAGTCCCCAGGCGGGATGGGACTACACCTTC,CASSPQAGWDYTF
TRBD2,TRBV2,NA,TRBJ2-3,TGTGCCAGCGGCGGGGCTAGCGGGAGGGCGGATACGCAGTATTTT,CASGGASGRADTQYF
TRBD1,TRBV18,NA,TRBJ2-4,TGTGCCAGCTCACCCCTCCCTCCGGGACAGGCAGCCAAAAACATTCAGTACTTC,CASSPLPPGQAAKNIQYF
NA,TRBV5-6,NA,TRBJ2-1,TGTGCCAGCAGCTGGGTAGCAGGGAACAATGAGCAGTTCTTC,CASSWVAGNNEQFF
TRBD2,TRBV11-2,few,TRBJ2-1,TGTGCCAGCAGCGCGTCGGGACTAGCGGGGGGCTCCTACAATGAGCAGTTCTTC,CASSASGLAGGSYNEQFF
NA,TRBV6-5,few,TRBJ1-2,TGTGCCAGCAGTCAAACCAGGGGAAGCTATGGCTACACCTTC,CASSQTRGSYGYTF
NA,TRBV4-1,NA,TRBJ2-2,TGCGCCAGCAGCCAAGATCTGCGGGTGGGCACCGGGGAGCTGTTTTTT,CASSQDLRVGTGELFF
NA,TRBV9,NA,TRBJ2-1,TGTGCCAGCAGCGTAGGGAGCTCCTACAATGAGCAGTTCTTC,CASSVGSSYNEQFF
TRBD1,TRBV18,NA,TRBJ2-7,TGTGCCAGCTCACCATTGGGACAGACATACTACGAGCAGTACTTC,CASSPLGQTYYEQYF
NA,TRBV30,few,TRBJ1-2,TGTGCCTGGAGTGTATACGGGGTTCGCTATGGCTACACCTTC,CAWSVYGVRYGYTF
TRBD1,TRBV10-3,few,TRBJ1-1,TGTGCCATTCGCGGGACAGGGGAAACTGAAGCTTTCTTT,CAIRGTGETEAFF
NA,TRBV5-6,NA,TRBJ2-3,TGTGCCAGCAGCCTACAGATACCAGACACAGATACGCAGTATTTT,CASSLQIPDTDTQYF
NA,TRBV11-2,NA,TRBJ2-7,TGTGCCAGCAGCTTAGAATCTTTAACAGGGACCGAGCAGTACTTC,CASSLESLTGTEQYF
NA,TRBV6-5,NA,TRBJ1-6,TGTGCCAGCAGACAGGGAGGGCGGAATAATTCACCCCTCCACTTT,CASRQGGRNNSPLHF
TRBD1,TRBV6-5,NA,TRBJ2-2,TGTGCCAGCAGTTCAGAGGGGGCGCGCACCGGGGAGCTGTTTTTT,CASSSEGARTGELFF
TRBD2,TRBV19,NA,TRBJ2-1,TGTGCCAGTAGGAGGTCTAGCGGGGGGTGGCGATACAATGAGCAGTTCTTC,CASRRSSGGWRYNEQFF
TRBD1,TRBV2,NA,TRBJ1-1,TGTGCCAGCGGCTCCGGGACAGGGGGCTATAGTACTGAAGCTTTCTTT,CASGSGTGGYSTEAFF
NA,TRBV29-1,NA,TRBJ2-7,TGCAGCGTTGAAGGGCAGGAGGTTTTTGGCGAGCAGTACTTC,CSVEGQEVFGEQYF
TRBD2,TRBV5-1,NA,TRBJ2-7,TGCGCCAGCAGCTTGGTAGGTAGCGGGATAATGACGGGCGACGAGCAGTACTTC,CASSLVGSGIMTGDEQYF
NA,TRBV27,NA,TRBJ1-2,TGTGCCAGCAGTCCCTCACAGGGTTACTATGGCTACACCTTC,CASSPSQGYYGYTF
TRBD2,TRBV5-4,NA,TRBJ2-3,TGTGCCAGCAGCCGCGGACTAGCGGGGAGCACAGATACGCAGTATTTT,CASSRGLAGSTDTQYF
TRBD1,TRBV5-4,NA,TRBJ2-6,TGTGCCAGCAGCTTCGGGGCGGACAGGTCGCGCTCTGGGGCCAACGGCCTGACTTTC,CASSFGADRSRSGANGLTF
NA,TRBV5-1,NA,TRBJ2-3,TGCGCCAGCAGCCAAACCAGGGGCCCCACAGATACGCAGTATTTT,CASSQTRGPTDTQYF